Listed below are T cell receptor beta chains from one sample, sequenced in a study of T cell repertoires in cytomegalovirus infection. TCRdb reanalysed the reads using MiXCR and keeps one entry per CDR3 protein. This sample has fewer than 550,000 distinct CDR3 sequences, with about a quarter found just once. The sequencing input was PBMCs. The receptors shown here come from a human donor in good health (CMV status not recorded). Some clones in this sample may be carry-over from other donors' samples. Each CDR3 is given with its conserved first and last residue. D genes are given only for firm matches. Only some rows state a clone size, as once, few, many or a class for expanded clones.

clone_size	v_call	j_call	d_call	cdr3_nt	cdr3_aa
-	TRBV29-1	TRBJ1-6	TRBD1	TGCAGCGTTGTGGGATGGACAGGGGGCATATCAGGGTCACCCCTCCACTTT	CSVVGWTGGISGSPLHF
-	TRBV19	TRBJ1-2	-	TGTGCCAGTAGTCGGTCGGACGCGAACTATGGCTACACCTTC	CASSRSDANYGYTF
few	TRBV11-2	TRBJ2-3	TRBD1	TGTGCCAGCAGATCGGGACAGGGGAAGAGGACAGATACGCAGTATTTT	CASRSGQGKRTDTQYF
many	TRBV12-3/TRBV12-4	TRBJ2-1	-	TGTGCCAGCAGTTTAGCGCTAGGCGGGGCAAGCTCCTACAATGAGCAGTTCTTC	CASSLALGGASSYNEQFF
few	TRBV12-3/TRBV12-4	TRBJ1-1	-	TGTGCCAGCAGAAATCAGGGGAACACTGAAGCTTTCTTT	CASRNQGNTEAFF
few	TRBV6-2/TRBV6-3	TRBJ1-4	-	TGTGCCAGCAGTTACGAGGCAGCAACTAATGAAAAACTGTTTTTT	CASSYEAATNEKLFF
many	TRBV30	TRBJ1-3	-	TGTGCCTGGAGTATCGGGATTGGAAACACCATATATTTT	CAWSIGIGNTIYF
-	TRBV25-1	TRBJ2-4	-	TGTGCCAGCAGTGAATATCAGATTCAGTACTTC	CASSEYQIQYF
-	TRBV28	TRBJ2-4	TRBD1	TGTGACAGCAGTCGGGACAGTAAAAACATTCAGTACTTC	CDSSRDSKNIQYF
-	TRBV7-3	TRBJ1-2	-	TGTGCCAGCAGCTACCAATCGGGACTGACTAACTATGGCTACACCTTC	CASSYQSGLTNYGYTF
-	TRBV28	TRBJ1-5	-	TGTGCCAGCAGTCCAGCTAGGGATTATAGCAATCAGCCCCAGCATTTT	CASSPARDYSNQPQHF
-	TRBV12-3/TRBV12-4	TRBJ2-7	-	TGTGCCAGCCAGCTCCGGCGGGACCCCACCTACGAGCAGTACTTC	CASQLRRDPTYEQYF
-	TRBV18	TRBJ1-4	-	TGTGCCAGCTCACAAGAGACAGGAGCTAATGAAAAACTGTTTTTT	CASSQETGANEKLFF
-	TRBV27	TRBJ1-2	-	TGTGCCAGCAGTTCAGGACCGAGAACTAACTATGGCTACACCTTC	CASSSGPRTNYGYTF
-	TRBV11-3	TRBJ2-5	-	TGTGCCAGCAGCTTAGGAGGTTCGTCAGGGTCTAAAGAGACCCAGTACTTC	CASSLGGSSGSKETQYF
-	TRBV28	TRBJ2-7	-	TGTGCCAGCAGTCACGCCTGGGGAACCGGCTACGAGCAGTACTTC	CASSHAWGTGYEQYF
-	TRBV12-3/TRBV12-4	TRBJ2-2	-	TGTGCCAGCAGAATGAGTTCGTTGGAGCTGTTTTTT	CASRMSSLELFF
-	TRBV6-5	TRBJ2-7	-	TGTGCCAGCAGTGCCTCGGGGGGCGCGTACGAGCAGTACTTC	CASSASGGAYEQYF
-	TRBV7-9	TRBJ2-6	-	TGTGCCACCGGCGCCGGGCCTCCCGTCCTGACTTTC	CATGAGPPVLTF
-	TRBV20-1	TRBJ1-6	-	TGCAGTGCTAGAGATAGTGGGTCACCCCTCCACTTT	CSARDSGSPLHF
-	TRBV7-2	TRBJ2-3	TRBD1	TGTGCCAGCAGCCTTCGTCTGCAGGGGGCGGGCACAGATACGCAGTATTTT	CASSLRLQGAGTDTQYF
few	TRBV7-2	TRBJ2-3	TRBD2	TGTGCCAGCAGCTTACCCCTGGCGGGAGACTCGCCCAGCACAGATACGCAGTATTTT	CASSLPLAGDSPSTDTQYF
-	TRBV20-1	TRBJ2-3	-	TGCAGTGCCCGCCTTGGGTTCGGGCTCACAGATACGCAGTATTTT	CSARLGFGLTDTQYF
-	TRBV27	TRBJ1-1	-	TGTGCCAGCATTAGTAGTCCGAACAGCCGAACAATGAACACTGAAGCTTTCTTT	CASISSPNSRTMNTEAFF
once	TRBV11-1	TRBJ2-1	TRBD2	TGTGCCAGCAGCCAGGGACTAGCGGGAGGGCCCTACAATGAGCAGTTCTTC	CASSQGLAGGPYNEQFF
many	TRBV28	TRBJ1-2	TRBD1	TGTGCCAGCCTTGGCACAGGGGCGGTAAATGGCTACACCTTC	CASLGTGAVNGYTF
-	TRBV5-5	TRBJ2-3	TRBD1	TGTGCCAGCAGCACGGACAGGGATGGAGATACGCAGTATTTT	CASSTDRDGDTQYF